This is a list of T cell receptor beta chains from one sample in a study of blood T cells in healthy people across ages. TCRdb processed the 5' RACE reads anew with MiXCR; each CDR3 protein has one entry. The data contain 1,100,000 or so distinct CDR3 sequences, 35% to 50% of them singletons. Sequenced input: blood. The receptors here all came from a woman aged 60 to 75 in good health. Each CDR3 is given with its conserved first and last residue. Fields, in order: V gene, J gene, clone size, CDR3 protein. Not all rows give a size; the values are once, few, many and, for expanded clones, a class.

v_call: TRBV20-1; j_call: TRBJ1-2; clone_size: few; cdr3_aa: CSAGQGADGYTF
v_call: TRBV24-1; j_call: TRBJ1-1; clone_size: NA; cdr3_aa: CATSDLYRVGFWTEAFF
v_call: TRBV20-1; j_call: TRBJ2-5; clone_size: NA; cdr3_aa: CSARYGAGGPKEQYF
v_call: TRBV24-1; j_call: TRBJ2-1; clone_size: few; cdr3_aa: CATQGGNEQFF
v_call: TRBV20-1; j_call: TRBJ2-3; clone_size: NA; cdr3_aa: CSARDDRGSLYF
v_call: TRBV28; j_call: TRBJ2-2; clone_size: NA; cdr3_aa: CASSLGQGRKHGELFF
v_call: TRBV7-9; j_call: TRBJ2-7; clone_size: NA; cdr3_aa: CASSVWGSEQYF
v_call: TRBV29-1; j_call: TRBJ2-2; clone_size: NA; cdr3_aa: CSVAQLANTGELFF
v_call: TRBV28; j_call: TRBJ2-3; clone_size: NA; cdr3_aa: CASSPIMSPTDTQYF
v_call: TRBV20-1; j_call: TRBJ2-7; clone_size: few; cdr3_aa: CSARESQSQRQYF
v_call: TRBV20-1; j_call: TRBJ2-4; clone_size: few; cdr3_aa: CSAREGRRAKNIQYF
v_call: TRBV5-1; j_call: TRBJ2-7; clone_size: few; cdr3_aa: CASSSGTGVVDEQYF
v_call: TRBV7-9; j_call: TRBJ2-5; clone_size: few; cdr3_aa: CASSLGVTSGQETQYF
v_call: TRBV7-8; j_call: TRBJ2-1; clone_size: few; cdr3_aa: CASSLMAGGIYNEQFF
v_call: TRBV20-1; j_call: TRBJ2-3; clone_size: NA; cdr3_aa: CSANSLKRSTDTRYF
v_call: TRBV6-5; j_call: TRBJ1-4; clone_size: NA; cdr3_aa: CASSLTGTEVEKLFF
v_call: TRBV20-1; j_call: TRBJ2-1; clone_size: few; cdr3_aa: CSARGGGAGVSYNEQFF
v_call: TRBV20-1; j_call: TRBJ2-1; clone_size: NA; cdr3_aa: CSASSGRVNEQFF
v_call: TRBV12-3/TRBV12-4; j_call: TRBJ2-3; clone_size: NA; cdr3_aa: CASSLGGQADTQYF
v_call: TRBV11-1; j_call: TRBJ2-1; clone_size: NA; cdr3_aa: CASSRGTSVTNYNEQFF
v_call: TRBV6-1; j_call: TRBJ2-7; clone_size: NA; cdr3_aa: CASSVSYTYEQYF
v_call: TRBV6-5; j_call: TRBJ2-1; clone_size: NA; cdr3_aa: CASSYSCDNEQFF
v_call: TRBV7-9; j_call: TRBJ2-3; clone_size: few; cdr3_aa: CASSLAPGTPPPYTQYF
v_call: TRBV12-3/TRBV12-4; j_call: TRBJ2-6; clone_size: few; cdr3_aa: CASRRRGANVLTF
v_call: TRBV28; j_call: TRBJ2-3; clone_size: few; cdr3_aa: CASTETGTGGNTQYF
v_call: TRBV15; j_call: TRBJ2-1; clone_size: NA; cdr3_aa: CATNRVFVLAGGVNEQFF
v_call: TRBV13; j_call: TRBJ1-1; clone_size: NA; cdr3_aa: CASSVGTDNEAFF
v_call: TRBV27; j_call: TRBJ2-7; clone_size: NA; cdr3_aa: CASSVGGTSGRMYF
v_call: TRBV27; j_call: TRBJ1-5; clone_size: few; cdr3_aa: CASSLMRNQPQHF
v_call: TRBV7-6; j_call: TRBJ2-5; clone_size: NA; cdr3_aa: CASSISGLAGQETQYF
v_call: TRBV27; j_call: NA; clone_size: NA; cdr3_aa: CASSLQTTTSDDNEQYF